This T cell receptor (beta chain) was identified in a study of T cell changes during pregnancy in multiple sclerosis. Clones were sequenced by immunoSEQ multiplex PCR, and TCRdb holds only the in-frame ones, with some missing. The sample has 60,000 to 75,000 clones; more than 85% are singletons. The length of the CDR3 is 14 residues. Germline V lookup: CDR1 MRHNA, CDR2 SNTAGT. The J segment lost 5 bases and the V segment lost 4 bases, leaving 5 bases of the junction unmatched. The clonotype comes from a female donor with multiple sclerosis, enrolled in a pregnancy study. This specimen was peripheral blood, taken before pregnancy. This chain joins TRBV6-4 and TRBJ2-4; 7 nucleotides line up with TRBD1. For the CDR3, the DNA is TGTGCCAGCAGTGTCCAAGGGGGCGAAAACATTCAGTACTTC. Translation gives CASSVQGGENIQYF.